This is a list of T cell receptor beta chains from one sample in a study of Graves' ophthalmopathy and Graves' hyperthyroidism. TCRdb redid the calling of the multiplex PCR reads with MiXCR, one entry per CDR3 protein. The sample holds about 590,000 distinct CDR3 sequences, under 40% seen once. Sequenced sample: peripheral blood or thyroid tissue (not recorded which). These receptors all stem from an adult man with Graves' hyperthyroidism. The CDR3 runs from the conserved cysteine through the conserved F or W. The order of the fields is V gene, D gene, J gene, clone size, CDR3 protein, CDR3 DNA. D genes are given only for firm matches. A row's size may be missing; if present it is once, few, many or a size class.

TRBV28	TRBD1	TRBJ1-1	few	CASPGQGTGAFF	TGTGCCAGTCCGGGACAGGGAACGGGAGCTTTCTTT
TRBV20-1	TRBD2	TRBJ2-5	NA	CSAMTSGETQYF	TGCAGTGCTATGACTAGCGGGGAGACCCAGTACTTC
TRBV7-8	TRBD2	TRBJ2-7	many	CASSFPGLGPYEQYF	TGTGCCAGCAGCTTCCCCGGACTAGGGCCCTACGAGCAGTACTTC
TRBV12-3/TRBV12-4	NA	TRBJ1-2	NA	CASSLAGDTPGGYTF	TGTGCCAGCAGTTTAGCGGGGGACACTCCGGGAGGCTACACCTTC
TRBV9	NA	TRBJ1-2	many	CASSDRTNYGYTF	TGTGCCAGCAGCGATCGGACAAACTATGGCTACACCTTC
TRBV7-9	TRBD2	TRBJ2-7	many	CASSGDGTSGGGGEQYF	TGTGCCAGCAGCGGAGACGGGACTAGCGGTGGCGGAGGGGAGCAGTACTTC
TRBV10-3	NA	TRBJ2-7	NA	CAISEVRQAPDF	TGTGCCATCAGTGAGGTGAGACAGGCACCGGACTTC
TRBV11-2	NA	TRBJ1-1	many	CASSPFHTEAFF	TGTGCCAGCAGCCCGTTCCACACTGAAGCTTTCTTT
TRBV11-3	NA	TRBJ1-1	many	CASSGVRDTEAFF	TGTGCCAGCAGCGGTGTGCGGGATACTGAAGCTTTCTTT
TRBV20-1	TRBD2	TRBJ2-3	NA	CSAMTSGRIGDTQYF	TGCAGTGCGATGACTAGCGGGAGGATTGGAGATACGCAGTATTTT
TRBV24-1	TRBD2	TRBJ2-3	few	CATSDLRSGSPSTDTQYF	TGTGCCACCAGTGATTTGCGTAGCGGGAGTCCTAGCACAGATACGCAGTATTTT
TRBV2	TRBD1	TRBJ2-7	NA	CASRRGQVVAYEQYF	TGTGCCAGCAGGAGAGGACAGGTGGTCGCCTACGAGCAGTACTTC
TRBV7-9	TRBD1	TRBJ1-2	many	CASSLENASTGNGYTF	TGTGCCAGCAGCTTAGAAAACGCATCGACAGGGAATGGCTACACCTTC
TRBV19	NA	TRBJ2-2	many	CASSRDPNTGELFF	TGTGCCAGTAGTCGCGACCCGAACACCGGGGAGCTGTTTTTT
TRBV7-8	NA	TRBJ2-7	many	CASSWDVAYEQYF	TGTGCCAGCAGCTGGGACGTAGCCTACGAGCAGTACTTC